A single T cell receptor beta chain is shown here with its context. CDR3 length: 19 residues. In germline, CDR1 is MNHEY, CDR2 SVGEGT. V gave up 4 bases and J gave up 5 bases, with 24 bases separating them. TCRdb's copy holds only in-frame clones and misses some; the assay was immunoSEQ multiplex PCR. The data contain a few hundred thousand clones, 70% to 90% of them seen just once; the ten biggest clones take up about 12%. The data originate from a study of blood T cell repertoires in COVID-19. Seattle's enrolled individuals joined amid active infection and were then monitored longitudinally. This sequence originates from an older woman with COVID-19, enrolled during active disease. This chain joins TRBV6-2 or TRBV6-3 and TRBJ1-6; unclear D gene. Material for sequencing was peripheral blood. This CDR3 is CASSSGLFSRDQNNSPLHF. CDR3 DNA: TGTGCCAGCAGTTCTGGACTATTCTCAAGGGATCAGAATAATTCACCCCTCCACTTT.